The next 23 T cell receptor beta chains were all read from a single sample in a study of tumor and adjacent non-tumor tissue in lung cancer. The library came from three nested PCR rounds adapted from ARM-PCR protocols. TCRdb reanalysed the multiplex PCR reads using MiXCR and keeps one entry per CDR3 protein. The data show 90,000 to 100,000 distinct CDR3 sequences, more than 80% seen once. The template was RNA from unsorted bulk tissue. Distant lung tissue was collected more than 3 cm away from the tumor edge. The sequencing sample was made of distant non-tumor lung tissue. These TCRs come from a man in his sixties with small cell lung cancer.

This rearrangement joins TRBV6-6 to TRBJ2-4, with 12 bases that match TRBD2. Trimming took 9 bases from V and 3 from J; bases not matched to a gene: 24. CDR1 is MNHNY, CDR2 SVGAGI, per germline (reference sequence). The CDR3 is 21 amino acids. CDR3 in DNA: TGTGCCAGTGAAATATGGGTGCCGGAACTAGCGGGAGGATTAGGCAAAAACATTCAGTACTTC. Translation gives CASEIWVPELAGGLGKNIQYF.

With regard to this clonotype: Just one base apart from a much larger clone, this may be a read error. The CDR3 loop reads CSAQRDPTTNKQFF. Here the CDR3 DNA reads TGCAGTGCCCAAAGGGACCCCACGACCAATAAGCAGTTCTTC. This chain joins TRBV20-1 and TRBJ2-1, with D perhaps assigned TRBD1 or TRBD2 (5 bases each). The CDR3 length is 14 residues. Germline values: CDR1 DFQATT, CDR2 SNEGSKA (reference sequence).

Concerning this clonotype itself: The junction departs from the called germline gene at one end, perhaps through a read error. The J gene is TRBJ2-3, the V gene TRBV12-3 or TRBV12-4, with D perhaps TRBD2 (5 bases). The CDR3 length is 13 residues. The CDR3 loop reads CVSSLAGADTQYF. The CDR3 DNA sequence: TGTGTCAGCAGTCTGGCGGGCGCAGATACGCAGTATTTT.

This clonotype is a singleton in its sample. One end of the junction is discordant with germline, which a read error may explain. The V call is TRBV11-1, the J call TRBJ2-1; weak D call: TRBD2 (6 bases). Looked up from germline, CDR1 is SGHAT and CDR2 is FQDESV (reference sequence). The CDR3 has 18 residues. The CDR3 DNA is TGTGCCAGTAGCTCAGAAACGAGGACTAACGGGAGTGGTAATGAGCAGTTCTTC. It encodes CASSSETRTNGSGNEQFF.

The table lists this clonotype with a few counts. This could be a read error, since a much larger clone is one nucleotide away. The chain recombines TRBV6-2 or TRBV6-3 with TRBJ1-1; possibly TRBD1 for D (5 bases). Germline lookup yields CDR1 MNHEY and CDR2 SVGEGT. This CDR3 spans 11 amino acids. CDR3 in DNA: TGTACCAGCTTAAGAGGGGCTGAAGCTTTCTTT. This translates into CTSLRGAEAFF.

In this sample, this clonotype turned up many times. The chain joins TRBV12-3 or TRBV12-4 to TRBJ2-1, with TRBD1 matching over 7 bases. The CDR3 runs 14 residues. Losses at the gene ends were 6 bases for V and 7 bases for J; bases not matched to a gene: 9. CDR3 coding DNA: TGTGCCAGCAGCCTTAGTCTACAGGGGAATGAGCAGTTCTTC. Protein sequence: CASSLSLQGNEQFF.

This clonotype has a count of ten or more. The chain joins TRBV5-6 to TRBJ2-1; D call uncertain. Germline assignment: CDR1 SGHDT and CDR2 YYEEEE. V shed 0 bases and J shed 7 bases, with 14 bases lying between them. The CDR3 has 15 residues. The CDR3 region is CASSLGPQTVNEQFF. Written as DNA, the CDR3 is TGTGCCAGCAGCTTGGGGCCTCAAACAGTAAATGAGCAGTTCTTC.

A note on this clonotype: Mismatch with germline at one junction end may stem from a read error. The chain has TRBV11-2 and TRBJ2-3; D not resolved. Looked up from germline, CDR1 is SGHAT and CDR2 is FQNNGV. This CDR3 has 14 amino acids. The CDR3 reads CASSKGWRTDTQYF. In nucleotides, the CDR3 is TGTGCCAGCAGCAAAGGCTGGAGAACAGATACACAGTATTTT.

This clonotype was observed many times. The chain carries TRBV7-8 and TRBJ1-5; D remains ambiguous. The CDR3 totals 13 residues. Germline V lookup: CDR1 SGHVS, CDR2 FQNEAQ. V was pared by 1 base and J by 6 bases, with 7 bases between. The CDR3 region is CASSLDMSQPQHF. The CDR3 coding sequence is TGTGCCAGCAGCTTAGACATGAGTCAGCCCCAGCATTTT.

Ten or more counts support this clonotype. V usage is TRBV20-1 and J usage is TRBJ2-3, with D hard to call. Germline V lookup: CDR1 DFQATT, CDR2 SNEGSKA (reference sequence). The CDR3 consists of 13 residues. Trimming shortened V by 5 bases and J by 1 base, and 10 bases separated the two germline ends. The CDR3 DNA reads as TGCAGTGCTCCTGTCGAGGGCACAGATACGCAGTATTTT. As protein: CSAPVEGTDTQYF.

Points on this clonotype: One end of the junction fails to match germline, which may point to a read error. The gene calls are TRBV20-1 and TRBJ2-5; 7 bases align to TRBD2. Germline V gene sequence: CDR1 DFQATT, CDR2 SNEGSKA (reference sequence). CDR3 length equals 15 residues. The CDR3 DNA follows: TGCAGTGCTAGAAGACTAGCAGGATTCGTAGAGACCCACTACTTC. This translates into CSARRLAGFVETHYF.

The table lists this clonotype with a few counts. The chain employs TRBV30 and TRBJ1-1; possibly TRBD1 for D (6 bases). V lost 0 bases to trimming and J lost 4 bases, with 27 bases between them. The CDR3 is 19 amino acids. CDR1 and CDR2 (germline): GTSNPN, SVGIG (reference sequence). The CDR3 nucleotides are TGTGCCTGGAGTGTGATTTCTCAGGACAGTGGGCATTTGATCACTGAAGCTTTCTTT. This sequence encodes CAWSVISQDSGHLITEAFF.

This clonotype has just one count. A junction end diverges from the germline sequence, so it may reflect a read error. This chain joins TRBV7-3 and TRBJ2-3, with D tentatively TRBD2 (5 bases). The CDR3 has 15 residues. From germline, CDR1 is SGHTA and CDR2 FQGTGA. The CDR3: CASSSREGVGDTQYF. The CDR3 DNA reads TGTGCCAGTAGCTCCCGAGAGGGTGTAGGAGATACGCAATATTTT.

A note on this clonotype: At one of its ends the junction is not consistent with the germline gene, which may arise from a read error. V and J are TRBV4-1 and TRBJ2-2; 7 bases map to TRBD2. Germline V CDR1 and CDR2: MGHRA, YSYEKL. This CDR3 spans 17 amino acids. In nucleotides, the CDR3 is TGCACCAGCAGCTCCCGGGCCAGCGGGACGAACACCGGGGAGTTGTTTTTT. It specifies CTSSSRASGTNTGELFF.

CDR3 amino acids: CASSRNRVYTEAFF. CDR3 coding DNA: TGTGCCAGCAGTAGGAACAGGGTTTACACTGAAGCTTTCTTT. This sequence joins TRBV5-6 and TRBJ1-1, with D possibly being TRBD1 (6 bases). Trimming cost V 5 bases and J 3 bases, with 14 bases left between them. CDR1 and CDR2 from the germline V gene are SGHDT and YYEEEE. The CDR3 is 14 amino acids.

This clonotype was seen a few times. The chain has TRBV2 and TRBJ2-3; 12 bases align to TRBD2. The germline CDR1 and CDR2 sequences are SNHLY and FYNNEI. V shed 7 bases and J 2 bases; nucleotides not matched to a gene: 4. This CDR3 contains 15 residues. The CDR3 reads CASITSGRITDTQYF. CDR3 sequence (DNA): TGTGCCAGCATCACTAGCGGGAGGATCACAGATACGCAGTATTTT.

Turning to this clonotype: This CDR3 is missing its conserved last phenylalanine or tryptophan, likely due to a read error. Because the CDR3's place on the DNA is in doubt, the DNA is left out and the CDR3 is given as listed by TCRdb. The chain recombines TRBV12-3 or TRBV12-4 with TRBJ2-2; TRBD1 reflects the table's D call only, with no check against the DNA. The CDR3 contains 16 residues when both ends are counted. The CDR3 here is CASSFWRGSNTGEVFL.

This clonotype turned up a few times. The V and J genes are TRBV2 and TRBJ2-2; the D gene is possibly TRBD2 (6 bases). CDR1 is SNHLY, CDR2 FYNNEI, per germline. Trimming took off 4 bases at V and 7 bases at J, with 19 bases between the two ends. The CDR3 extends over 16 amino acids. The CDR3 reads CASSGGTHEMGGELFF. CDR3 bases: TGTGCCAGCAGTGGGGGGACTCACGAAATGGGCGGGGAGCTGTTTTTT.

This clonotype was picked up many times. This chain connects TRBV6-1 to TRBJ2-3; a weak D match, TRBD2 (5 bases). CDR3 size: 13 residues. Germline-derived CDR1 and CDR2 are MNHNS and SASEGT. Between the trimmed V and J ends, which lost 8 bases and 1 base, there was a span of 10 bases. The chain's CDR3 is CASHRGRTDTQYF. The CDR3 DNA reads as TGTGCCAGCCATCGGGGTCGCACAGATACGCAGTATTTT.

The chain joins TRBV12-3 or TRBV12-4 to TRBJ2-5, with D perhaps matching TRBD1 (6 bases). The CDR3 has 14 amino acids. Trimming removed 2 bases at V and 12 bases at J, with 19 bases between. For the CDR3, the DNA is TGTGCCAGCAGTTTAATGAACAGGGAAGAAACCGAGTACTTC. It yields the protein CASSLMNREETEYF.

This clonotype was seen only once. The chain uses TRBV9 and TRBJ2-1; no definite D call. The CDR3 totals 13 residues. V gave up 4 bases and J gave up 8 bases, with 13 bases separating them. CDR1 is SGDLS and CDR2 is YYNGEE in the germline V gene. CDR3 loop: CASSSQGWHEQFF. The CDR3 nucleotides are TGTGCCAGCAGCTCCCAAGGTTGGCATGAGCAGTTCTTC.

Turning to this clonotype: At one end the junction does not follow the germline gene, possibly because of a read error. The chain employs TRBV6-1 and TRBJ1-4; D might be TRBD1 (5 bases). The CDR3 totals 14 residues. Germline CDR1 reads MNHNS; CDR2 reads SASEGT. The CDR3 bases are TGTGCCAGCAATGAAGATCTTGACAGTGAAAAACTGTTTTTT. Translated: CASNEDLDSEKLFF.

To note about this clonotype: This could be a read error, since a much larger clone is one nucleotide away. The gene calls are TRBV28 and TRBJ2-1; 11 nucleotides line up with TRBD2. The CDR3 loop spans 15 amino acids. The germline gives CDR1 MDHEN, CDR2 SYDVKM. V dropped 9 bases and J dropped 4; count of bases not matched to a gene: 8. This CDR3 reads CARMGGTSGYNEQFF. CDR3 coding DNA: TGTGCCAGGATGGGGGGGACTAGCGGTTACAATGAGCAGTTCTTC.